These 14 T cell receptor beta chains were sequenced from one sample in a study of T-cell reconstitution after alpha-beta-depleted transplantation in children. Unique molecular identifiers were built into the TCRbeta library. TCRdb redid the calling of the PCR reads with MiXCR, one entry per CDR3 protein. The repertoire holds about 600,000 distinct CDR3 sequences, with 10% to 15% as singletons. Sequenced here: PBMCs, mostly from graft donor cells, sampled 360 days after TCRalphabeta/CD19-depleted stem cell transplant. Every receptor here comes from a male patient younger than 18 who had a stem cell transplant for acute myeloid leukemia, so the T cells may come from the graft donor.

This clonotype was seen repeatedly, ten times or more. The J gene is TRBJ2-5, the V gene TRBV18; tentative D call: TRBD2 (5 bases). The V end was cut by 1 base, the J end by 4 bases, with 10 bases between. The CDR3 loop spans 14 amino acids. Germline loops: CDR1 KGHSH, CDR2 LQKENI. CDR3 nucleotides: TGTGCCAGCTCACCACGGGAGCAGGCAGAGACCCAGTACTTC. This sequence encodes CASSPREQAETQYF. Variable domain in full (rest from reference TRBV18 and TRBJ2-5): NAGVMQNPRHLVRRRGQEARLRCSPMKGHSHVYWYRQLPEEGLKFMVYLQKENIIDESGMPKERFSAEFPKEGPSILRIQQVVRGDSAAYFCASSPREQAETQYFGPGTRLLVL.

The chain joins TRBV6-2 or TRBV6-3 to TRBJ1-2, with unresolved D. The CDR3 is made up of 12 amino acids. The V gene lost 7 bases and the J gene lost 8 bases, with 14 bases spanning the gap. CDR1 is MNHEY and CDR2 is SVGEGT in the germline V gene. Here the CDR3 reads CASIGVVEGYTF. In DNA form, the CDR3 reads TGTGCCAGCATTGGAGTGGTAGAAGGCTACACCTTC.

The chain combines TRBV7-8 with TRBJ2-7, with 9 bases fitting TRBD1. V was pared by 5 bases and J by 2 bases, with 10 bases of the junction left unmatched. Germline lookup yields CDR1 SGHVS and CDR2 FQNEAQ. This CDR3 spans 16 amino acids. CDR3 sequence reads: CASSPVKRQGAYEQYF. As DNA, the CDR3 is TGTGCCAGCAGCCCGGTAAAGAGACAGGGGGCCTACGAGCAGTACTTC.

This clonotype was detected a few times. CDR3 DNA: TGTGCCAGCAGGCCGTCACGACTAGCGGGAGCATACGAGCAGTACTTC. Amino acid sequence: CASRPSRLAGAYEQYF. V usage is TRBV13 and J usage is TRBJ2-7; 12 bases align to TRBD2. With 6 bases clipped from V and 4 bases from J, the junction kept 10 bases outside the gene matches. The CDR3 contains 16 residues. Looked up from germline, CDR1 is PRHDT and CDR2 is FYEKMQ (reference sequence).

Many counts were recorded for this clonotype. V gene TRBV2 combines with J gene TRBJ2-1, with TRBD2 matching 11 bases. This CDR3 has 18 residues. J lost 4 bases, V lost 6 bases, and 14 bases had no gene match. In germline, CDR1 is SNHLY, CDR2 FYNNEI. The CDR3 loop reads CASSHATATSGRYNEQFF. In DNA form, the CDR3 reads TGTGCCAGCAGCCACGCTACCGCCACTAGCGGGAGATACAATGAGCAGTTCTTC.

The chain has TRBV5-1 and TRBJ2-4; 9 bases are shared with TRBD2. Germline CDR1 is SGHRS and CDR2 is YFSETQ. J gave up 4 bases and V 2 bases, and 1 base lay outside the gene matches. This CDR3 is built from 14 residues. The chain's CDR3 is CASSFTSGKNIQYF. For the CDR3, the DNA is TGCGCCAGCAGCTTTACTAGCGGGAAAAACATTCAGTACTTC.

This clonotype was seen repeatedly, ten times or more. V and J are TRBV28 and TRBJ2-2; possibly TRBD2 for D (6 bases). Per the germline V gene, CDR1 is MDHEN and CDR2 is SYDVKM. This CDR3 has 16 residues. Trimming took 1 base from V and 0 from J, leaving 9 bases between them. The CDR3 coding sequence is TGTGCCAGCAGTTTATCGGGGACTCCGAACACCGGGGAGCTGTTTTTT. Amino acid sequence: CASSLSGTPNTGELFF.

V is TRBV14 and J is TRBJ1-1; the D is unclear. The germline gives CDR1 SGHDN, CDR2 FVKESK. This CDR3 has 16 residues. Trimming took off 1 base at V and 5 bases at J, with 17 bases between the two ends. The CDR3 spells CASSQVPRGARTEAFF. DNA for the CDR3: TGTGCCAGCAGCCAAGTCCCCCGGGGAGCGAGGACTGAAGCTTTCTTT.

The genes are TRBV7-9 and TRBJ1-6; 7 bases match TRBD1. In germline, CDR1 is SEHNR, CDR2 FQNEAQ (reference sequence). The J segment lost 9 bases and the V segment lost 8 bases, leaving 10 bases of the junction unmatched. The CDR3 has 14 amino acids. This chain's CDR3 is CASLKDRDSSPLHF. CDR3 coding DNA: TGTGCCAGCTTAAAAGACAGGGATAGTTCACCCCTCCACTTT.

This clonotype was detected ten times or more. V usage is TRBV25-1 and J usage is TRBJ1-2, with D possibly TRBD1 on 5 matching bases. CDR3 length: 14 residues. V gave up 4 bases and J gave up 2 bases, with 11 bases separating them. The V gene's germline CDR1 is MGHDK and CDR2 SYGVNS. CDR3 protein: CASSGLRDNYGYTF. The DNA of the CDR3 is TGTGCCAGCAGTGGCTTAAGGGACAACTATGGCTACACCTTC.

This clonotype was recorded a few times. The gene calls are TRBV18 and TRBJ1-2, with 7 bases identical to TRBD1. The CDR3 totals 14 residues. Germline lookup yields CDR1 KGHSH and CDR2 LQKENI. With V trimmed by 2 bases and J by 4 bases, 4 bases remained unmatched. The CDR3 nucleotides read TGTGCCAGCTCACCAGGGACAGTACTCTATGGCTACACCTTC. Translating it yields CASSPGTVLYGYTF.

This clonotype was seen only a few times. The V and J genes are TRBV25-1 and TRBJ2-7; D may be TRBD1 (5 bases). The germline gives CDR1 MGHDK, CDR2 SYGVNS. The CDR3 runs to 17 residues. Trimming stripped 4 bases from V and 0 bases from J, with 19 bases between. CDR3 sequence reads: CASSAAQDHRYSYEQYF. The CDR3 DNA follows: TGTGCCAGCAGTGCAGCCCAGGACCACAGGTACTCCTACGAGCAGTACTTC.

This clonotype was detected a few times. The chain employs TRBV29-1 and TRBJ2-7, with D maybe TRBD1 (5 bases). V lost 2 bases to trimming and J lost 3 bases, with 14 bases between them. Germline-derived CDR1 and CDR2 are SQVTM and ANQGSEA. The CDR3 runs to 14 residues. CDR3: CSVEKDGAHYEQYF. The DNA of the CDR3 is TGCAGCGTTGAAAAGGATGGGGCCCACTACGAGCAGTACTTC.

This clonotype turned up a few times. This chain uses TRBV10-3 with TRBJ1-3; D possibly corresponds to TRBD1 (6 bases). Germline V gives CDR1 ENHRY, CDR2 SYGVKD. Trimming took off 10 bases at V and 0 bases at J, with 10 bases between the two ends. The length of the CDR3 is 13 residues. In DNA, the CDR3 is TGTGCCACCCGGACAGTCTCTGGAAACACCATATATTTT. This sequence encodes CATRTVSGNTIYF.